The 2 T cell receptor beta chains below all came from one sample that was sequenced in a study of blood T cell repertoires in COVID-19. Assay: immunoSEQ multiplex PCR; the TCRdb copy retains only in-frame clones and omits some. In the table there are more than 200,000 clones, 70% to 90% of which are singletons. Sample: PBMCs or T cells enriched from blood (not recorded which). The receptor set was obtained from a man aged 30-40 years who had recovered from COVID-19.

This chain uses TRBV3-1 (or the pseudogene TRBV3-2) with TRBJ1-6, with TRBD1 identical over 9 bases. There are 18 residues in the CDR3. V lost 5 bases, J lost 0 bases, and 8 bases stayed unmatched. The germline V gene encodes CDR1 LGHDT and CDR2 YNNKEL (reference sequence). The CDR3 nucleotides read TGTGCCAGCAGCGCCAGGACAGGGGCGAGCTCCTATAATTCACCCCTCCACTTT. Its translation is CASSARTGASSYNSPLHF.

This clone was recorded once. This chain uses TRBV23-1 with TRBJ1-3; D is undetermined. TRBV23-1 has ORF status, its function being uncertain. This CDR3 is built from 15 residues. Trimming left V 8 bases short and J 2 bases short, with 16 bases between. The CDR3 bases are TGCGCCAGCCCCGAAGGCAGGAGGACTGGAAACACCATATATTTT. As protein: CASPEGRRTGNTIYF.